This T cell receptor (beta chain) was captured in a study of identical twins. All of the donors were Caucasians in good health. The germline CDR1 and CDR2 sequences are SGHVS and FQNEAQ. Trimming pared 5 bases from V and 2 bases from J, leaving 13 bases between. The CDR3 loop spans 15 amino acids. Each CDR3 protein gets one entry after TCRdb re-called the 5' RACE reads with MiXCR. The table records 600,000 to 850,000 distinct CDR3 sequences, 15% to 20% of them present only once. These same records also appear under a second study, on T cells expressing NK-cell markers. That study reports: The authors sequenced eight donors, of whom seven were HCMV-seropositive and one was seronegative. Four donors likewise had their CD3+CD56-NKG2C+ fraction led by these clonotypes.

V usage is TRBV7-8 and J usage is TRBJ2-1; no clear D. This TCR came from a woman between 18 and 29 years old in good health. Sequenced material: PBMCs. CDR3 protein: CASSPPKNPYNEQFF. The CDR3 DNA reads TGTGCCAGCAGCCCACCAAAAAACCCCTACAATGAGCAGTTCTTC.